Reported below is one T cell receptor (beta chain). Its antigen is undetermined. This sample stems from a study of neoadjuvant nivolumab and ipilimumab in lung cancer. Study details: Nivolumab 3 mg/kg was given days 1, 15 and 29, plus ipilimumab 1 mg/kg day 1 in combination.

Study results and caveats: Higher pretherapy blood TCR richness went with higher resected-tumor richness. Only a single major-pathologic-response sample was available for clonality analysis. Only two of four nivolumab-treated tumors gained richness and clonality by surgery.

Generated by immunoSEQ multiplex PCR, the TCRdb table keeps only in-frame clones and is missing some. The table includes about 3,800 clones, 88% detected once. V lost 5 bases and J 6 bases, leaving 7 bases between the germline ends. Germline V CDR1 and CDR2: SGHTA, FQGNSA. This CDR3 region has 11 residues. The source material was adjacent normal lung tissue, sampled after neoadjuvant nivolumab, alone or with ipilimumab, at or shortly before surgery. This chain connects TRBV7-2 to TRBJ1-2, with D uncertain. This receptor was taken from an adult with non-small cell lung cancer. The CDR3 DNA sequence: TGTGCCAGCAGCCCCGTTGATGGCTACACCTTC. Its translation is CASSPVDGYTF.